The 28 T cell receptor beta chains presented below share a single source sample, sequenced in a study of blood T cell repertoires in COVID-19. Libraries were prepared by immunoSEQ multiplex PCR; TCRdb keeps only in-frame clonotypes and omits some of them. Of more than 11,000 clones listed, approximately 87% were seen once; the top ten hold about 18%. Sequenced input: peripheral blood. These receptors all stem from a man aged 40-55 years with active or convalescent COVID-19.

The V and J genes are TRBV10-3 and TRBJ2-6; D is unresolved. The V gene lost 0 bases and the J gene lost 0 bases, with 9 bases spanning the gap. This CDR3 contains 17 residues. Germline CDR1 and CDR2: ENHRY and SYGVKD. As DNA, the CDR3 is TGTGCCATCAGTGAGTCTAGTGTATCCTCTGGGGCCAACGTCCTGACTTTC. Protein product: CAISESSVSSGANVLTF.

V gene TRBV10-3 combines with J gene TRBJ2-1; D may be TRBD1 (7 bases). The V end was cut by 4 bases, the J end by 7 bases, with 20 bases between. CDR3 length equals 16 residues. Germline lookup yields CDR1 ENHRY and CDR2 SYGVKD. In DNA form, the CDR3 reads TGTGCCATCAGTGGGGGACAGACCCTTGGGGGGAATGAGCAGTTCTTC. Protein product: CAISGGQTLGGNEQFF.

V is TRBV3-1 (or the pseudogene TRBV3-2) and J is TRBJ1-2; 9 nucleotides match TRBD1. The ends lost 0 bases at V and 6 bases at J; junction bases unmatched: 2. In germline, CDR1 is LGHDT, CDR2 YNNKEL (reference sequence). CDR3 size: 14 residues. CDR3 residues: CASSQEGQGNGYTF. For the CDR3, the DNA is TGTGCCAGCAGCCAAGAGGGACAGGGTAATGGCTACACCTTC.

The CDR3, as DNA: TGTGCCAGCAGCCGGGGGGGCTCCTACGAGCAGTACTTC. Amino acids: CASSRGGSYEQYF. This sequence joins TRBV28 and TRBJ2-7, with 8 bases aligning to TRBD2. Germline values: CDR1 MDHEN, CDR2 SYDVKM. Trimming removed 6 bases from V and 0 bases from J; junction bases left unmatched: 1. This CDR3 region has 13 residues.

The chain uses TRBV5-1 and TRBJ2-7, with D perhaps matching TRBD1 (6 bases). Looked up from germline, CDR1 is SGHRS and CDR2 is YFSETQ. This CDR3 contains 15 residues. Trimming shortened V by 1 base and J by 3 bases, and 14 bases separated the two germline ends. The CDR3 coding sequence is TGCGCCAGCAGCTTGACGCAGGGGCCTTTCTACGAGCAGTACTTC. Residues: CASSLTQGPFYEQYF. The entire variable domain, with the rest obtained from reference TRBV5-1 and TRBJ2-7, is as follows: KAGVTQTPRYLIKTRGQQVTLSCSPISGHRSVSWYQQTPGQGLQFLFEYFSETQRNKGNFPGRFSGRQFSNSRSEMNVSTLELGDSALYLCASSLTQGPFYEQYFGPGTRLTVT.

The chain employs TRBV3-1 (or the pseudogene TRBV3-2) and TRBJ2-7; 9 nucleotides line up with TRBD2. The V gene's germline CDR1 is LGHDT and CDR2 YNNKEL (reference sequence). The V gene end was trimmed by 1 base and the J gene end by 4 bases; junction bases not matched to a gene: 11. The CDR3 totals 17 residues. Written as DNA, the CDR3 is TGTGCCAGCAGCCAAGCCAGCGGGGGGCTCCGGAGGTACGAGCAGTACTTC. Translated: CASSQASGGLRRYEQYF.

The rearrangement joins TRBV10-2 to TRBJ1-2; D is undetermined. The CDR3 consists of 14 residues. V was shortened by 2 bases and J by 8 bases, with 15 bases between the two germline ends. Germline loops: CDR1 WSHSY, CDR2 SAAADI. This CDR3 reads CASSEAALAGGYTF. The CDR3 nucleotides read TGCGCCAGCAGTGAGGCAGCCCTGGCGGGAGGCTACACCTTC.

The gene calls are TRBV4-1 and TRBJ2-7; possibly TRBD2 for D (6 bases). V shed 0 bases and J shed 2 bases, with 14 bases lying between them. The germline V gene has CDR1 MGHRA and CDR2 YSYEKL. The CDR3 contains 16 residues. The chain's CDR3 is CASSQDRLATAYEQYF. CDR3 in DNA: TGCGCCAGCAGCCAAGATCGCCTAGCGACGGCCTACGAGCAGTACTTC.

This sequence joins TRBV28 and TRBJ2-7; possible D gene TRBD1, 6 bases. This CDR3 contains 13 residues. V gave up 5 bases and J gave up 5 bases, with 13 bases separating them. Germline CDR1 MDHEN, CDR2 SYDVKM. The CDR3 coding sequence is TGTGCCAGCAGTATACAGGGTCCCCACGAGCAGTACTTC. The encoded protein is CASSIQGPHEQYF.

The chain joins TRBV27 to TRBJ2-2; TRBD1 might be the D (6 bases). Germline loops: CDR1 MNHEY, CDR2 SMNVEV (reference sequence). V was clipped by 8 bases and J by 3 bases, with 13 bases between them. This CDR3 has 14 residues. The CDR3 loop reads CASGDRPYTGELFF. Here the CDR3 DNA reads TGTGCCAGCGGCGACAGGCCGTACACCGGGGAGCTGTTTTTT.

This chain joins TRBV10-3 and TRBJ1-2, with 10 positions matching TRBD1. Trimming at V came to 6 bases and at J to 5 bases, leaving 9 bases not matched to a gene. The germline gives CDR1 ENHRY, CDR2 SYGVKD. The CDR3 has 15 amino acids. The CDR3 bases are TGTGCCATCAGCTACCGGGACAGGGGTCTGTATGGCTACACCTTC. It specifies CAISYRDRGLYGYTF.

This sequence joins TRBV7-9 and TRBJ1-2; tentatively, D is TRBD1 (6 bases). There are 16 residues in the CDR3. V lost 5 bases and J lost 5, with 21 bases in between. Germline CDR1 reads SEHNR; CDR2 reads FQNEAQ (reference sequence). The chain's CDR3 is CASSPTNGGQGYGYTF. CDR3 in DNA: TGTGCCAGCAGCCCAACTAACGGGGGGCAAGGTTATGGCTACACCTTC.

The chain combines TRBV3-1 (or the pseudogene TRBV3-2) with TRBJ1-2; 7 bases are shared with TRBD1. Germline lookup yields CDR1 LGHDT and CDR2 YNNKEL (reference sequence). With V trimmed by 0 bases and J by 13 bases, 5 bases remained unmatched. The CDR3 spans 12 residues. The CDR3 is CASSQDDRDTTF. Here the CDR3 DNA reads TGTGCCAGCAGCCAAGATGACAGGGATACCACCTTC.

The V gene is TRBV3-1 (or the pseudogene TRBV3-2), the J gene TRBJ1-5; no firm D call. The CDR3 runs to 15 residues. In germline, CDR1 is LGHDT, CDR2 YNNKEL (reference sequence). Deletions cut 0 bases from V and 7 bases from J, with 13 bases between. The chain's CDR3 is CASSQDQAVNQPQHF. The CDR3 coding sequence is TGTGCCAGCAGCCAAGATCAGGCCGTAAACCAGCCCCAGCATTTT.

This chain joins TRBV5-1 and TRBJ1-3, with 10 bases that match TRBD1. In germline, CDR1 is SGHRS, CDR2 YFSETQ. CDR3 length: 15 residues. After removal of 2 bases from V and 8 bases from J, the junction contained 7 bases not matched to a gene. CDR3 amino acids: CASSFGQGVGDTIYF. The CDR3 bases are TGCGCCAGCAGCTTCGGACAGGGGGTAGGGGACACCATATATTTT.

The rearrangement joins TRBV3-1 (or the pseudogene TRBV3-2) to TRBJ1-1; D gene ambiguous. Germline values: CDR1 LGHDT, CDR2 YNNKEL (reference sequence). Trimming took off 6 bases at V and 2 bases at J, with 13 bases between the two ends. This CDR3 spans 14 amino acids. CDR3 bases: TGTGCCAGCAGGTCAGGCAGATTTAACACTGAAGCTTTCTTT. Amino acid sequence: CASRSGRFNTEAFF.

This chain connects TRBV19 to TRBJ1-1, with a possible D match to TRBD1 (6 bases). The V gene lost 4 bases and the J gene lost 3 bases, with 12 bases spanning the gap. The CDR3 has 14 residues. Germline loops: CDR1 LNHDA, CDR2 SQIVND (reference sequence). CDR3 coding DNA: TGTGCCAGTAGTACCACAGGGAGTGACACTGAAGCTTTCTTT. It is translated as CASSTTGSDTEAFF.

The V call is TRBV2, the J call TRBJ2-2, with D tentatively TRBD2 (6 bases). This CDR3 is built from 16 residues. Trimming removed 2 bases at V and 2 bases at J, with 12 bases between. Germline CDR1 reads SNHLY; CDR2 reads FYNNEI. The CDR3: CASSEYSGANTGELFF. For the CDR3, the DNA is TGTGCCAGCAGTGAATATAGCGGAGCTAACACCGGGGAGCTGTTTTTT.

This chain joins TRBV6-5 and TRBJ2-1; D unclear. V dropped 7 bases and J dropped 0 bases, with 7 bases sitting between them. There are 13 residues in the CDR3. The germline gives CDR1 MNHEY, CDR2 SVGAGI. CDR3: CASTSSSYNEQFF. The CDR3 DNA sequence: TGTGCCAGCACCTCGAGCTCCTACAATGAGCAGTTCTTC.

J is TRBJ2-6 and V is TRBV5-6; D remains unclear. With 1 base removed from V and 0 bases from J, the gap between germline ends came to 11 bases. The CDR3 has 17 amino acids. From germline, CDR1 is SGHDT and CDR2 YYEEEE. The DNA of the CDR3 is TGTGCCAGCAGCTTGCAGTTTGAAAGCTCTGGGGCCAACGTCCTGACTTTC. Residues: CASSLQFESSGANVLTF.

The CDR3 protein is CASSPGGVGRTYGYTF. The CDR3 nucleotides read TGTGCCAGCAGCCCCGGGGGGGTGGGTCGGACCTATGGCTACACCTTC. The chain employs TRBV11-2 and TRBJ1-2; tentatively, D is TRBD1 (5 bases). The CDR3 totals 16 residues. Trimming pared 5 bases from V and 4 bases from J, leaving 20 bases between. Germline lookup yields CDR1 SGHAT and CDR2 FQNNGV.

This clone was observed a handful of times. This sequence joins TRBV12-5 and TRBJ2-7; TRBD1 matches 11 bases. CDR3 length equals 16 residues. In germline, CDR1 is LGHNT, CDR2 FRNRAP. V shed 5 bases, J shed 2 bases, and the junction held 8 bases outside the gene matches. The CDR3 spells CASGLRTGGEAYEQYF. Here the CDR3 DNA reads TGTGCTAGTGGTCTGCGGACAGGGGGCGAAGCCTACGAGCAGTACTTC.

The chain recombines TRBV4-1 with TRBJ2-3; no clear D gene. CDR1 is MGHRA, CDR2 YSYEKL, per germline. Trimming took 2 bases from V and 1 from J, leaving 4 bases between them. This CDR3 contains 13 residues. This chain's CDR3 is CASSQQGTDTQYF. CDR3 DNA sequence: TGCGCCAGCAGCCAACAGGGCACAGATACGCAGTATTTT.

This CDR3 reads CASSLDLDTQYF. The CDR3 coding sequence is TGCGCCAGCAGCTTGGATCTGGATACGCAGTATTTT. The rearrangement joins TRBV5-1 to TRBJ2-3; D call uncertain. Germline V gene sequence: CDR1 SGHRS, CDR2 YFSETQ. Trimming shortened V by 0 bases and J by 6 bases, and 5 bases separated the two germline ends. This CDR3 is built from 12 residues.

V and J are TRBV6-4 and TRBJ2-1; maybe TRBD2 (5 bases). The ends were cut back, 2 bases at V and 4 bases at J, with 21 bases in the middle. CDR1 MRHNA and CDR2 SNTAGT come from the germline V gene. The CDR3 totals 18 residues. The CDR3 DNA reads TGTGCCAGCAGTGACCCCACACAGTCGGGAACTCCTTACAATGAGCAGTTCTTC. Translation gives CASSDPTQSGTPYNEQFF.

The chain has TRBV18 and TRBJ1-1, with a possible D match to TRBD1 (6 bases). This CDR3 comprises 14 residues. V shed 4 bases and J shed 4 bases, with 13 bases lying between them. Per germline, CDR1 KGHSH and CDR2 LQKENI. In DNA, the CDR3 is TGTGCCAGCTCACGGCAGGGGTTTGGCACTGAAGCTTTCTTT. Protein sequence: CASSRQGFGTEAFF.

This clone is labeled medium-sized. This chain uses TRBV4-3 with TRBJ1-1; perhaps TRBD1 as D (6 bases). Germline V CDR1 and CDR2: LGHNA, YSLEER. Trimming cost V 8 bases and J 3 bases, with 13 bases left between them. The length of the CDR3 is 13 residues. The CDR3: CASRLGGHTEAFF. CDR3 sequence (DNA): TGCGCCAGCCGCCTGGGGGGGCACACTGAAGCTTTCTTT.

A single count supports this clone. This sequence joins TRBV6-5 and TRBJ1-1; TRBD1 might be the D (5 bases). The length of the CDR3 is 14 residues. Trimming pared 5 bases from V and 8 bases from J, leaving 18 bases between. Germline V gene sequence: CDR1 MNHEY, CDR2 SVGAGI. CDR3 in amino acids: CASSNGGTLSEAFF. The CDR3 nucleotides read TGTGCCAGCAGTAACGGTGGGACTCTATCCGAAGCTTTCTTT.